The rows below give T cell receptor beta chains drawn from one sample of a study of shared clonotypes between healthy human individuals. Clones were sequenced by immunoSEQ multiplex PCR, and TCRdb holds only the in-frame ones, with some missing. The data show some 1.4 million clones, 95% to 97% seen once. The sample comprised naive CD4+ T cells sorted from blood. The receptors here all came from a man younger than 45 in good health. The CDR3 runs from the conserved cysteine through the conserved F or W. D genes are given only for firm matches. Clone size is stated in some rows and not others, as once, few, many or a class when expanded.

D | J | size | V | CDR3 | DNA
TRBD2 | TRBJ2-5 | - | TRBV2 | CASREPIAGTSHETQYF | TGTGCCAGCAGGGAGCCCATAGCGGGAACGTCTCATGAGACCCAGTACTTC
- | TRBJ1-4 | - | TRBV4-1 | CASSQDTKGIRGEKLFF | TGCGCCAGCAGCCAAGATACTAAAGGGATACGCGGTGAAAAACTGTTTTTT
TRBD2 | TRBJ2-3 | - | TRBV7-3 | CASSEGLAGGTDTQYF | TGTGCCAGCAGCGAGGGACTAGCGGGAGGTACCGATACGCAGTATTTT
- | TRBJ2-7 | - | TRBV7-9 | CASSLGVYYEQYF | TGTGCCAGCAGCTTAGGTGTCTACTACGAGCAGTACTTC
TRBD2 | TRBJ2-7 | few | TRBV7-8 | CASSRLAGSYEQYF | TGTGCCAGCAGCCGACTAGCGGGCTCCTACGAGCAGTACTTC
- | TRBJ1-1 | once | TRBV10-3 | CAISDLWKGRMNTEAFF | TGTGCCATCAGTGACCTCTGGAAAGGGCGCATGAACACTGAAGCTTTCTTT
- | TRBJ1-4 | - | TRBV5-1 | CASSLLQESGSKLFF | TGCGCCAGCAGCTTGTTACAGGAGAGTGGGAGTAAACTGTTTTTT
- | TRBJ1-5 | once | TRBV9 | CASSVGFGSGPQHF | TGTGCCAGCAGCGTAGGTTTCGGATCAGGGCCCCAGCATTTT
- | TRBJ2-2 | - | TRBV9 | CASSVDGGANTGELFF | TGTGCCAGCAGCGTAGATGGCGGGGCGAACACCGGGGAGCTGTTTTTT
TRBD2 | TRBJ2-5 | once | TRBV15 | CATSTPGGAETQYF | TGTGCCACCAGCACGCCGGGGGGGGCGGAGACCCAGTACTTC
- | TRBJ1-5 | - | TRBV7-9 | CASSLARDQPQHF | TGTGCCAGCAGCTTAGCGCGCGATCAGCCCCAGCATTTT
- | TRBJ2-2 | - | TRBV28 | CASSSGMRYTGELFF | TGTGCCAGCAGCTCAGGGATGCGATACACCGGGGAGCTGTTTTTT
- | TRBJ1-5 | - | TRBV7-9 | CASSLDRGNQPQHF | TGTGCCAGCAGCTTAGACAGGGGCAATCAGCCCCAGCATTTT
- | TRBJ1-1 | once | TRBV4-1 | CASSQGEHADTEAFF | TGCGCCAGCAGCCAAGGGGAACACGCAGACACTGAAGCTTTCTTT
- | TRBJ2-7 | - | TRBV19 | CASSISGAIYEQYF | TGTGCCAGTAGTATATCGGGTGCGATCTACGAGCAGTACTTC
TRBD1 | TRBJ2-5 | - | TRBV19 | CASSITGVYQETQYF | TGTGCCAGTAGTATTACAGGGGTGTACCAAGAGACCCAGTACTTC
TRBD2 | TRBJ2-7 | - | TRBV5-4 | CASSTDRGTSGRYEQYF | TGTGCCAGCAGCACTGACAGGGGGACTAGCGGGAGGTACGAGCAGTACTTC
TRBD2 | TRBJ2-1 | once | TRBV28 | CASNPKAGRPLAYNEQFF | TGTGCCAGCAACCCCAAAGCGGGAAGGCCTCTAGCCTACAATGAGCAGTTCTTC
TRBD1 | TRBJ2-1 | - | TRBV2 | CASTKGTANNEQFF | TGTGCCAGCACTAAAGGGACAGCCAACAATGAGCAGTTCTTC
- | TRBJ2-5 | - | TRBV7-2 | CASRLSGVRQETQYF | TGTGCCAGCAGACTATCAGGGGTTCGACAAGAGACCCAGTACTTC
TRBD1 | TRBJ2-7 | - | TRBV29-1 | CSVARQGSSYEQYF | TGCAGCGTTGCCCGACAGGGAAGCTCCTACGAGCAGTACTTC
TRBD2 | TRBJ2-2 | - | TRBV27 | CASRTSSPDTGELFF | TGTGCCAGCCGGACTAGTAGCCCGGACACCGGGGAGCTGTTTTTT
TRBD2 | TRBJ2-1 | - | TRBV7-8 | CASSLGRAGSGMDEQFF | TGTGCCAGCAGCTTAGGCAGGGCGGGCAGCGGGATGGATGAGCAGTTCTTC
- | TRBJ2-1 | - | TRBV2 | CASSDMRLEQFF | TGTGCCAGCAGTGATATGCGTCTTGAGCAGTTCTTC
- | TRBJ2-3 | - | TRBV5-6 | CASSLVGTSTDTQYF | TGTGCCAGCAGCTTGGTAGGCACCAGCACAGATACGCAGTATTTT
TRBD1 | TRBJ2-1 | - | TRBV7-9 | CASDRGSYNEQFF | TGTGCCAGTGACAGGGGATCCTACAATGAGCAGTTCTTC
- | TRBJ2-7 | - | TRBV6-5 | CASSFGTRRSHEQYF | TGTGCCAGCAGTTTCGGGACCCGTCGCTCTCACGAGCAGTACTTC
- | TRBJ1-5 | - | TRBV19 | CASSIGGRTQHF | TGTGCCAGTAGTATTGGGGGTCGGACCCAGCATTTT
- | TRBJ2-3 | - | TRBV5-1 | CASSFPGGTDTQYF | TGCGCCAGCAGCTTTCCAGGGGGCACAGATACGCAGTATTTT
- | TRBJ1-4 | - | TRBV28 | CASSGRAREKLFF | TGTGCCAGCAGTGGGAGGGCCCGTGAAAAACTGTTTTTT
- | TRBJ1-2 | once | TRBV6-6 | CATIGRRGDYGYTF | TGTGCCACCATAGGACGCAGAGGGGACTATGGCTACACCTTC